This entry lists 19 T cell receptor beta chains sequenced from one sample in a study of blood T cell repertoires in COVID-19. Generated by immunoSEQ multiplex PCR, the TCRdb table keeps only in-frame clones and is missing some. The sample consists of 170,000 or so clones, roughly 85% of them appearing once. Sequenced input: peripheral blood. The receptors derive from a man aged 45-65 years with active or convalescent COVID-19.

The V call is TRBV19, the J call TRBJ1-6, with no clear D. The length of the CDR3 is 13 residues. The V end lost 5 bases, the J end lost 10 bases, and 12 bases lay between the germline ends. Germline CDR1 LNHDA, CDR2 SQIVND (reference sequence). CDR3 coding DNA: TGTGCCAGTAGTTGGGAGGGCCAGTCACCCCTCCACTTT. Its protein is CASSWEGQSPLHF. Based on the CDR3 plus reference TRBV19 and TRBJ1-6, the full variable domain is DGGITQSPKYLFRKEGQNVTLSCEQNLNHDAMYWYRQDPGQGLRLIYYSQIVNDFQKGDIAEGYSVSREKKESFPLTVTSAQKNPTAFYLCASSWEGQSPLHFGNGTRLTVT.

The rearrangement joins TRBV24-1 to TRBJ2-3; tentatively, D is TRBD1 (7 bases). The CDR3 length is 15 residues. The germline V gene has CDR1 KGHDR and CDR2 SFDVKD. The V and J ends lost 4 bases and 0 bases respectively, with 10 bases between them. The CDR3 here is CATSDAGQSTDTQYF. CDR3 coding DNA: TGTGCCACCAGTGACGCGGGACAGAGCACAGATACGCAGTATTTT.

This rearrangement joins TRBV10-3 to TRBJ1-1; possible D gene TRBD1, 5 bases. The CDR3 runs to 16 residues. The germline V gene encodes CDR1 ENHRY and CDR2 SYGVKD. V was pared by 3 bases and J by 2 bases, with 16 bases between. CDR3: CAISELAGQFNTEAFF. CDR3 nucleotides: TGTGCCATCAGTGAATTGGCAGGGCAATTTAACACTGAAGCTTTCTTT.

This rearrangement joins TRBV14 to TRBJ2-4; TRBD2 is a possible D gene (6 bases). Deletions cut 0 bases from V and 0 bases from J, with 21 bases between. The CDR3 is 20 amino acids. The germline V gene has CDR1 SGHDN and CDR2 FVKESK. CDR3 sequence reads: CASSQEGDGRGPLAKNIQYF. Written as DNA, the CDR3 is TGTGCCAGCAGCCAAGAAGGGGATGGGCGGGGACCTCTAGCCAAAAACATTCAGTACTTC.

The chain uses TRBV19 and TRBJ1-6; D may be TRBD1 (6 bases). The V end lost 0 bases, the J end lost 7 bases, and 13 bases lay between the germline ends. This CDR3 region has 16 residues. Germline lookup yields CDR1 LNHDA and CDR2 SQIVND (reference sequence). CDR3 region: CASSIEGGRINSPLHF. CDR3 DNA: TGTGCCAGTAGTATAGAAGGGGGAAGGATAAATTCACCCCTCCACTTT.

The genes are TRBV9 and TRBJ1-2; D may be TRBD1 (6 bases). Germline V CDR1 and CDR2: SGDLS, YYNGEE. The CDR3 contains 17 residues. V was cut by 4 bases and J by 4 bases, with 23 bases left in between. CDR3 sequence (DNA): TGTGCCAGCAGCTCGGGGGGCCCCCGGGTAGATATCTATGGCTACACCTTC. Translation: CASSSGGPRVDIYGYTF.

The rearrangement joins TRBV29-1 to TRBJ1-1, with D tentatively TRBD1 (6 bases). Germline CDR1 reads SQVTM; CDR2 reads ANQGSEA. V was shortened by 3 bases and J by 1 base, with 15 bases between the two germline ends. The CDR3 runs 15 residues. The CDR3 reads CSVDRTDSGNTEAFF. The CDR3, as DNA: TGCAGCGTTGACCGGACAGACAGTGGGAACACTGAAGCTTTCTTT.

The chain employs TRBV5-4 and TRBJ2-3; 10 bases match TRBD2. Germline CDR1 is SGHNT and CDR2 is YYREEE (reference sequence). V was pared by 1 base and J by 5 bases, with 4 bases of the junction left unmatched. This CDR3 spans 15 amino acids. CDR3 nucleotide sequence: TGTGCCAGCAGCTTGTCGGCTAGCGGGGGAGATACGCAGTATTTT. Protein sequence: CASSLSASGGDTQYF.

The J gene is TRBJ1-5, the V gene TRBV7-2; D possibly corresponds to TRBD1 (5 bases). Germline V lookup: CDR1 SGHTA, CDR2 FQGNSA. V was trimmed by 3 bases and J by 0 bases, leaving 9 bases between them. This CDR3 spans 15 amino acids. The CDR3 DNA reads as TGTGCCAGCAGCTTGGGGGGGGTTAGCAATCAGCCCCAGCATTTT. Protein: CASSLGGVSNQPQHF.

J is TRBJ1-4 and V is TRBV30, with D unclear. V was clipped by 1 base and J by 12 bases, with 9 bases between them. Per the germline V gene, CDR1 is GTSNPN and CDR2 is SVGIG (reference sequence). The CDR3 totals 11 residues. CDR3 residues: CAWSEAGELFF. CDR3 DNA sequence: TGTGCCTGGAGTGAAGCCGGGGAACTGTTTTTT.

The chain is built from TRBV7-6 and TRBJ2-5; D is ambiguous. This CDR3 is 13 amino acids long. Trimming removed 4 bases from V and 10 bases from J, with 16 bases in between. Germline-derived CDR1 and CDR2 are SGHVS and FNYEAQ. The CDR3 region has the DNA TGTGCCAGCAGCTCCCTCGAAGCCTCTAACCAGTACTTC. Residues: CASSSLEASNQYF.

This chain links TRBV7-6 with TRBJ1-5; D is unclear. The CDR3 covers 14 residues. Germline V gene lookup returns CDR1 SGHVS and CDR2 FNYEAQ. V was cut by 5 bases and J by 4 bases, with 12 bases left in between. CDR3 coding DNA: TGTGCCAGCAGCCAGCCGGGGAGGAATCAGCCCCAGCATTTT. Translating gives CASSQPGRNQPQHF.

Details on this clone: The same CDR3 is also encoded by other DNA sequences in this sample. The chain combines TRBV3-1 (or the pseudogene TRBV3-2) with TRBJ1-5; 9 bases are a match to TRBD1. The CDR3 loop spans 14 amino acids. V trimming: 4 bases; J trimming: 7 bases; junction bases outside the gene matches: 5. Germline V gene sequence: CDR1 LGHDT, CDR2 YNNKEL (reference sequence). In DNA, the CDR3 is TGTGCCAGCAGCCGGGGACAGGGAAACCAGCCCCAGCATTTT. This encodes CASSRGQGNQPQHF.

Only a few counts were recorded for this clone. The chain has TRBV19 and TRBJ1-6; D call uncertain. Per germline, CDR1 LNHDA and CDR2 SQIVND (reference sequence). The CDR3 contains 12 residues. The ends were cut back, 3 bases at V and 8 bases at J, with 5 bases in the middle. The CDR3 loop reads CASSIGDSPLHF. The CDR3 bases are TGTGCCAGTAGTATCGGGGATTCACCCCTCCACTTT.

The V call is TRBV12-5, the J call TRBJ1-2, with D perhaps matching TRBD1 (5 bases). Germline lookup yields CDR1 LGHNT and CDR2 FRNRAP. Trimming took off 3 bases at V and 7 bases at J, with 12 bases between the two ends. This CDR3 has 13 residues. CDR3 coding DNA: TGTGCTAGTGGTTTAAGCCAGGGTTTTGGCTACACCTTC. Translated, it gives CASGLSQGFGYTF.

This clone was recorded once. J is TRBJ1-1 and V is TRBV19, with D maybe TRBD1 (6 bases). The CDR3 length is 12 residues. The V and J ends lost 0 bases and 10 bases respectively, with 9 bases between them. Germline assignment: CDR1 LNHDA and CDR2 SQIVND (reference sequence). The DNA for the CDR3 is TGTGCCAGTAGTATAGAGGTACAGGGAGCTTTCTTT. Translating it yields CASSIEVQGAFF.

The V and J genes are TRBV5-1 and TRBJ1-5, with TRBD1 as a possible D gene (6 bases). This CDR3 region has 14 residues. Germline V gives CDR1 SGHRS, CDR2 YFSETQ. Trimming stripped 2 bases from V and 8 bases from J, with 14 bases between. This CDR3 reads CASSLTGQLEPQHF. DNA of the CDR3: TGCGCCAGCAGCTTAACCGGACAGCTGGAGCCCCAGCATTTT.

The sample holds one count of this clone. The chain has TRBV4-3 and TRBJ1-3, with D uncertain. CDR3 length equals 14 residues. Germline V gene data show CDR1 as LGHNA and CDR2 as YSLEER. V lost 3 bases and J 4 bases, leaving 10 bases between the germline ends. CDR3 residues: CASSQSSQGNTIYF. The CDR3 DNA is TGCGCCAGCAGCCAGTCTAGTCAGGGAAACACCATATATTTT.

The V gene is TRBV6-5, the J gene TRBJ1-3; 7 nucleotides match TRBD1. The CDR3 is 14 amino acids. J was trimmed by 1 base and V by 5 bases; bases with no gene match: 2. Germline assignment: CDR1 MNHEY and CDR2 SVGAGI. The CDR3 DNA reads as TGTGCCAGCAGTCGACAGGGATCTGGAAACACCATATATTTT. It encodes CASSRQGSGNTIYF.